This T cell receptor beta chain was identified in a study of T cell responses to AZD1222 COVID-19 vaccine. Study-wide findings and caveats: Vaccine-associated CD4 TCRs spanned spike, dominant at 160-218 and 743-854. Most donors were white British, females outnumbered males, and clonal diversity was possibly underestimated. Sampled repertoires all dated from after the peak T cell response.

Details on this clone: The antigen remains undetermined.

V was clipped by 3 bases and J by 5 bases, with 13 bases between them. Germline-derived CDR1 and CDR2 are MNHEY and SVGEGT. This CDR3 is 14 amino acids long. Using immunoSEQ multiplex PCR, the repertoire was profiled, and TCRdb retains in-frame clones only, with some absent. The sample consists of some 84,000 clones, 70% to 90% of them appearing once. The chain is built from TRBV6-2 or TRBV6-3 and TRBJ2-5; D possibly corresponds to TRBD2 (5 bases). The sequences come from peripheral blood, collected 28 days after the second AZD1222 dose. This clonotype was obtained from an adult who received the AZD1222 COVID-19 vaccine. Here the CDR3 reads CASSYLLARETQYF. Here the CDR3 DNA reads TGTGCCAGCAGTTATCTGCTAGCCAGGGAGACCCAGTACTTC.